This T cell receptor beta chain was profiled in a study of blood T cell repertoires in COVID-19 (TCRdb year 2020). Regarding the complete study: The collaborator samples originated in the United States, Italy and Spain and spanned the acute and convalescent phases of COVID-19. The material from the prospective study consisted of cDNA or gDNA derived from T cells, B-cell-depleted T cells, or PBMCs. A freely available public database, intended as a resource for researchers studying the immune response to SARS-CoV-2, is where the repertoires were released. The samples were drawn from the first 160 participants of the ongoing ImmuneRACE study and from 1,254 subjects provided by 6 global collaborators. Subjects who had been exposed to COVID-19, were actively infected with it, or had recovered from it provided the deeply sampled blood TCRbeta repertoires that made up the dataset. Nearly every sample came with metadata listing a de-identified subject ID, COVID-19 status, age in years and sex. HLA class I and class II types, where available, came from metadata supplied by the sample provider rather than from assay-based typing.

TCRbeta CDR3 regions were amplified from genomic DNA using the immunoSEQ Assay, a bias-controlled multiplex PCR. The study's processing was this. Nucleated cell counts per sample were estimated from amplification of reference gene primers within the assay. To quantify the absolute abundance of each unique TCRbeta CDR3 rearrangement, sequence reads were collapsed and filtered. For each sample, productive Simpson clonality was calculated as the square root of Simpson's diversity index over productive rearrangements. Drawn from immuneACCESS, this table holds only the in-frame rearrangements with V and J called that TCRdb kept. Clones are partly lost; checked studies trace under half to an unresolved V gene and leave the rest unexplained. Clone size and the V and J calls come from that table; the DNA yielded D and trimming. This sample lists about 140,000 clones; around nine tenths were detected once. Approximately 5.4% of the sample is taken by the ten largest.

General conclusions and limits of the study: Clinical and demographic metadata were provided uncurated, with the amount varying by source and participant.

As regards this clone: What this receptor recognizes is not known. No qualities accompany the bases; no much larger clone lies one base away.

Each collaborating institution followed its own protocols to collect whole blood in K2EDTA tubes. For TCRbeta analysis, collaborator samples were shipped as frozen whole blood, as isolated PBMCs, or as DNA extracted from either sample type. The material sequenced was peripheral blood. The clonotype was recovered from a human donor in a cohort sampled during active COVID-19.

Here is the DNA: TGTGCCAGCAGTTACTCGCCGAGGGGGCGCGGGGAAAAACTGTTTTTT. It encodes CASSYSPRGRGEKLFF. The chain is assembled from TRBV6-5 and TRBJ1-4; 7 nucleotides in the junction match TRBD1. The CDR3 goes from the cysteine to the phenylalanine over 16 residues. The read is trimmed to its CDR3 DNA, 48 bases read in frame from base 1. For this chain, trimming is 0 bases at the V end and 8 bases at the J end, and the number of junction bases without a gene match is 9. The CDR1 and CDR2 encoded by the germline V gene are MNHEY and SVGAGI.